The clone carrying this T cell receptor (beta chain) was observed many times. Its antigen is not identified. Synthesis of TCR cDNA relied on 5'RACE template switching, which attached a universal primer site and UMIs. In TCRdb, the 5' RACE reads were re-called with MiXCR into one record per CDR3 protein. The table lists 250,000 or so distinct CDR3 sequences, over 3% of them singletons. This sample stems from a study of T cells after yellow fever vaccination. Overall study findings and caveats: Most primary-vaccination clones reappeared after the booster (about 96% CD4, 75% to 90% CD8). Repertoires obtained by FACS sorting could include abundant clonotypes that entered as contaminants from the bulk population.

CDR3 size: 13 residues. Germline CDR1 reads SGHRS; CDR2 reads YFSETQ. Trimming stripped 1 base from V and 2 bases from J, with 7 bases between. Sequenced here: PBMCs, sampled 15 days after the yellow fever booster vaccination. This chain uses TRBV5-1 with TRBJ2-7; tentatively, D is TRBD1 (5 bases). This clonotype was obtained from a man between 18 and 35 years old who received the YFV17D yellow fever vaccine. The CDR3 coding sequence is TGCGCCAGCAGCTTGCTAGGGGCCTACGAGCAGTACTTC. As protein: CASSLLGAYEQYF.